This is a list of T cell receptor beta chains from one sample in a study of T cell repertoires in cytomegalovirus infection. TCRdb passed the reads through MiXCR, listing each CDR3 protein once. The data show tens of thousands of distinct CDR3 sequences, 20% to 25% seen once. These receptors lack a known antigen. Input material: PBMCs, sequenced either directly or after in vitro stimulation (not recorded which). Receptors were obtained from a human donor in good health (CMV status not recorded). Some clones in this sample may be carry-over from other donors' samples. Each CDR3 is given with its conserved first and last residue. A D gene is named only where the DNA matches it firmly.

D gene	V gene	CDR3 length	J gene	CDR3 protein
.	TRBV5-4	14	TRBJ2-3	CASSLERYTDTQYF
TRBD2	TRBV10-3	15	TRBJ2-3	CAIRGWGTTTDTQYF
.	TRBV6-5	14	TRBJ1-2	CASSTLGGAWGYTF
TRBD2	TRBV3-1	17	TRBJ2-3	CASTRGWREPGEDTQYF
.	TRBV7-2	13	TRBJ2-5	CASSLAREETQYF
TRBD2	TRBV9	14	TRBJ2-7	CASSPIAGSYEQYF
TRBD2	TRBV7-8	18	TRBJ2-1	CASSLDWRGGRRVDEQFF
.	TRBV4-1	15	TRBJ2-2	CASSPGRARTGELFF
TRBD1	TRBV10-3	14	TRBJ1-6	CAIRMPGQGSPLHF
.	TRBV7-2	15	TRBJ2-7	CASSLGEWAYEEQYF
.	TRBV6-1	14	TRBJ1-1	CASSEQGVNTEAFF
TRBD2	TRBV7-9	13	TRBJ2-1	CASSSSGGDEQFF
.	TRBV28	15	TRBJ2-3	CASSLIGALQDTQYF
.	TRBV19	11	TRBJ1-1	CASLQVTEAFF
.	TRBV7-2	14	TRBJ1-2	CASSPEGRYYGYTF
.	TRBV19	14	TRBJ2-1	CASSLDLIYNEQFF
TRBD2	TRBV19	19	TRBJ2-1	CASTMGGLAGGGKYNEQFF
.	TRBV19	17	TRBJ1-5	CASSPPGGPYSNQPQHF
.	TRBV12-3/TRBV12-4	11	TRBJ2-1	CASGQINEQFF
.	TRBV18	12	TRBJ2-1	CASSRQEGEQFF
.	TRBV2	13	TRBJ1-5	CASSAQVGQPQHF
TRBD1	TRBV18	20	TRBJ2-4	CASSPRNKRTGVIAKNIQYF
TRBD1	TRBV5-6	15	TRBJ2-7	CASSSPRTGYYEQYF
.	TRBV7-8	17	TRBJ2-2	CASSLALLNANTGELFF
TRBD1	TRBV7-9	14	TRBJ2-3	CASSTRDRGREQYF
TRBD2	TRBV10-1	19	TRBJ2-2	CASSADGTSGRTITGELFF
.	TRBV5-1	21	TRBJ1-6	CASSWDTGREMSGSYNSPLHF
.	TRBV20-1	14	TRBJ1-4	CSARDRQGGEKLFF
.	TRBV28	12	TRBJ1-2	CASSSLQDGYTF
.	TRBV7-2	14	TRBJ2-1	CATRLAQTYNEQFF
TRBD1	TRBV7-7	15	TRBJ2-7	CASSAGQGAVYEQYF
.	TRBV5-6	15	TRBJ2-3	CASSDSGRWADTQYF
TRBD2	TRBV20-1	18	TRBJ2-5	CSARDQWGGWALGETQYF
.	TRBV12-3/TRBV12-4	11	TRBJ2-7	CASSFRQEQYF
TRBD1	TRBV23-1	15	TRBJ1-5	CASCRNAGTDQPQHF
.	TRBV5-4	14	TRBJ2-7	CASSLSDGQDEQYF
.	TRBV15	18	TRBJ2-7	CATSRANLGTHSSYEQYF
TRBD1	TRBV7-1	15	TRBJ1-2	CASSPRTGNTYGYTF
.	TRBV19	13	TRBJ2-7	CASSIRVSYEQYF
.	TRBV6-5	12	TRBJ2-2	CASSYPAGELFF
.	TRBV6-1	14	TRBJ2-7	CASSGGTAAYEQYF